This T cell receptor beta chain was found in a study of blood T cell repertoires in COVID-19. Study-wide context: Sample material is recorded as cDNA or gDNA derived from T cells, B-cell-depleted T cells, or PBMCs.

The trim removed 5 bases at V and 5 bases at J, leaving 2 bases unmatched. Germline V gene lookup returns CDR1 SGHTA and CDR2 FQGNSA. The length of the CDR3 is 13 residues. TCRdb's copy holds only in-frame clones and misses some; the assay was immunoSEQ multiplex PCR. The sample has around 94,000 clones; about 86% are singletons. The chain is built from TRBV7-2 and TRBJ1-2; 10 nucleotides agree with TRBD1. Sequencing was done on a sample of peripheral blood. The source is a man between 60 and 75 years old with acute or convalescent COVID-19. CDR3 sequence (DNA): TGTGCCAGCAGCGCGGACAGGGGGTATGGCTACACCTTC. Protein sequence: CASSADRGYGYTF.